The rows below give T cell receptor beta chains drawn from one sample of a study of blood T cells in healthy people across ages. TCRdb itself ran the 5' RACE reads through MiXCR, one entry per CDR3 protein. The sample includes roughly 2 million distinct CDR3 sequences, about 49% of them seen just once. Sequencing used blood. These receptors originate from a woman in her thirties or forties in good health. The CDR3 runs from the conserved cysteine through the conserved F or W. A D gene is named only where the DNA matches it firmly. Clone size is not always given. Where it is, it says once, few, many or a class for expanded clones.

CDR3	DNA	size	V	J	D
CASSYSWEDSFLIDEQFF	TGTGCCAGCAGTTACTCGTGGGAAGACAGCTTCCTTATCGATGAGCAGTTCTTC	-	TRBV6-5	TRBJ2-1	-
CATLPDRGYNEQFF	TGTGCCACCCTCCCGGACAGGGGTTACAATGAGCAGTTCTTC	few	TRBV27	TRBJ2-1	TRBD1
CASSQERPSGANVLTF	TGTGCCAGCAGCCAAGAGAGGCCTTCTGGGGCCAACGTCCTGACTTTC	-	TRBV4-2	TRBJ2-6	-
CASSLVRGTTTEAFF	TGTGCCAGCAGCTTAGTCAGGGGAACTACCACTGAAGCTTTCTTT	-	TRBV7-9	TRBJ1-1	-
CASSPTTGAVEKLFF	TGTGCCAGCAGTCCGACGACAGGGGCGGTTGAAAAACTGTTTTTT	few	TRBV12-3/TRBV12-4	TRBJ1-4	TRBD1
CASSWHNEQYF	TGTGCCAGCAGTTGGCACAATGAGCAGTACTTC	few	TRBV6-5	TRBJ2-7	-
CASRTGLAGYNEQFF	TGTGCCAGTAGGACCGGACTAGCGGGGTACAATGAGCAGTTCTTC	once	TRBV19	TRBJ2-1	TRBD2
CASSLTGGGRTDTQYF	TGTGCCAGCAGCTTAACTGGCGGGGGACGCACAGATACGCAGTATTTT	-	TRBV7-3	TRBJ2-3	TRBD2
CASSPRDRNSYGYTF	TGTGCCAGTAGTCCCCGGGACAGGAATTCCTATGGCTACACCTTC	-	TRBV19	TRBJ1-2	TRBD1
CASSPPDRAQETQYF	TGTGCCAGCAGCCCGCCGGACAGGGCTCAAGAGACCCAGTACTTC	-	TRBV5-5	TRBJ2-5	TRBD1
CASSLVVDGEQYF	TGCGCCAGCAGCTTGGTTGTGGACGGGGAGCAGTACTTC	few	TRBV5-1	TRBJ2-7	-
CSARDVWEPQHF	TGCAGTGCTAGAGATGTCTGGGAGCCCCAGCATTTT	-	TRBV20-1	TRBJ1-5	-
CASRELGTTSGGPTDTQYF	TGCGCCAGCAGGGAGCTTGGAACAACTAGCGGGGGGCCCACAGATACGCAGTATTTT	-	TRBV5-1	TRBJ2-3	TRBD2
CASSTRTSTYGYTF	TGCGCCAGCAGCACTCGGACGTCTACGTATGGCTACACCTTC	few	TRBV4-3	TRBJ1-2	-
CASSFSFGDTDTQYF	TGCGCCAGCAGCTTTAGTTTTGGTGACACAGATACGCAGTATTTT	few	TRBV5-1	TRBJ2-3	-
CASGPGQSNTEAFF	TGTGCCAGCGGACCGGGACAGTCGAATACTGAAGCTTTCTTT	-	TRBV28	TRBJ1-1	TRBD1
CASSRTDRDYGYTF	TGTGCCAGCAGCCGGACGGACAGGGACTATGGCTACACCTTC	-	TRBV5-6	TRBJ1-2	TRBD1
CASRAGRQSPVKAQYF	TGTGCCAGCAGGGCGGGGCGACAGAGCCCCGTTAAGGCCCAGTACTTC	-	TRBV5-6	TRBJ2-5	-
CASSDTRTGGETQYF	TGCGCCAGCAGCGACACTAGGACAGGGGGAGAGACCCAGTACTTC	-	TRBV5-1	TRBJ2-5	TRBD1
CSARFGQGGNIQYF	TGCAGTGCTAGATTCGGACAGGGGGGAAACATTCAGTACTTC	-	TRBV20-1	TRBJ2-4	TRBD1
CASTLAGGLYNEQFF	TGTGCCAGCACCCTAGCGGGGGGGCTTTACAATGAGCAGTTCTTC	few	TRBV7-8	TRBJ2-1	TRBD2
CASSPGLAGDNQETQYF	TGTGCCAGCAGCCCAGGACTAGCGGGCGATAACCAAGAGACCCAGTACTTC	-	TRBV7-2	TRBJ2-5	TRBD2
CASSFLDRQYF	TGTGCCAGCAGCTTCCTAGACAGGCAGTACTTC	-	TRBV11-2	TRBJ2-7	-
CASSQWRQDQQYF	TGTGCCAGCAGTCAGTGGAGACAAGACCAGCAGTACTTC	-	TRBV2	TRBJ2-5	-
CASSQIASNYGYTF	TGTGCCAGCAGCCAAATTGCCTCTAACTATGGCTACACCTTC	-	TRBV7-9	TRBJ1-2	-
CASSVGGSGGLLSRETQYF	TGTGCCAGCAGCGTAGGAGGTAGCGGGGGTTTGTTGTCCCGAGAGACCCAGTACTTC	-	TRBV9	TRBJ2-5	TRBD2
CASSQDEEHSPLHF	TGTGCCAGCAGCCAAGATGAGGAACATTCACCCCTCCACTTT	-	TRBV4-2	TRBJ1-6	-
CASSSLTGSLLTEQYF	TGTGCCAGCAGTTCCCTCACCGGGTCTCTCCTTACCGAGCAGTACTTC	few	TRBV28	TRBJ2-7	-
CASSQGARTNTGELFF	TGCGCCAGCAGCCAAGGGGCACGAACGAACACCGGGGAGCTGTTTTTT	-	TRBV4-3	TRBJ2-2	-
CASSSIAGPTYDEQFF	TGTGCCAGCAGCTCGATAGCGGGGCCAACCTACGATGAGCAGTTCTTC	-	TRBV7-9	TRBJ2-1	TRBD2